This T cell receptor (beta chain) was sequenced during a study of blood T cell repertoires in COVID-19. At the level of the study: Some COVID-19 samples were acute and others convalescent; all came from the United States, Italy and Spain. Sample material is recorded as cDNA or gDNA derived from T cells, B-cell-depleted T cells, or PBMCs.

In the source study's methods: Scientists estimated how many nucleated cells there were by amplifying reference gene primers. Clones were sequenced by immunoSEQ multiplex PCR, and TCRdb holds only the in-frame ones, with some missing. The V and J calls and the clone size are those of that table, but D and trimming were determined from the DNA. The data show a few hundred thousand clones, less than 85% seen once. Germline V gene data show CDR1 as SGHNT and CDR2 as YYREEE (reference sequence). The CDR3 extends over 16 amino acids. With 0 bases clipped from V and 0 bases from J, the junction kept 3 bases outside the gene matches.

This rearrangement joins TRBV5-4 to TRBJ1-2; TRBD1 agrees at 9 bases. Input material: peripheral blood. The sequence was obtained from a woman between 18 and 30 years old with acute or convalescent COVID-19. The CDR3 bases are TGTGCCAGCAGCTTGGGGACAGGGGCAGCTAACTATGGCTACACCTTC. Protein product: CASSLGTGAANYGYTF.